Described below is a single T cell receptor (beta chain) sequence and its context. This CDR3 is built from 15 residues. Unmatched junction bases numbered 9, after V lost 0 bases and J lost 12 bases. CDR1 LGHNA and CDR2 YNFKEQ come from the germline V gene. In the source study's methods: Estimated nucleated cell counts came from reference gene primer amplification. The protocol was immunoSEQ multiplex PCR, while the TCRdb copy is restricted to in-frame clones and leaves out a portion. V and J calls and clone size are as listed in that table; D and trimming were resolved from the DNA. The table records tens of thousands of clones, around 90% of them present only once. This specimen comes from a study of blood T cell repertoires in COVID-19. On the study more broadly: Samples representing acute and convalescent COVID-19 were sourced from the United States, Italy and Spain. PBMCs, B-cell-depleted T cells, or T cells were the source of the cDNA or gDNA that made up the material.

The sequenced sample was peripheral blood. The TCR sequence derives from a human donor with active COVID-19. The donor label of this sample is uncertain. The chain links TRBV4-2 to TRBJ2-1, with 9 nucleotides matching TRBD1. DNA of the CDR3: TGTGCCAGCAGCCAAGAACCGGGACAGGGATGGGTGCAGTTCTTC. Amino acids: CASSQEPGQGWVQFF.